Following are 17 T cell receptor beta chains from one sample sequenced in a study of cytomegalovirus exposure and HLA in healthy donors. The PCR was carried out with 60 Vbeta primers and 13 Jbeta primers. Sequenced by immunoSEQ multiplex PCR; TCRdb stores in-frame clones only, minus some. The sample records about 190,000 clones, more than 65% being singletons. Sample: PBMCs. These receptors were obtained from a woman in her 30s in good health and CMV-seropositive.

This clone occurred once. The genes are TRBV6-6 and TRBJ2-5; the match to TRBD1 covers 8 bases. CDR1 is MNHNY, CDR2 SVGAGI, per germline (reference sequence). J gave up 5 bases and V 1 base, and 6 bases lay outside the gene matches. The CDR3 is 15 amino acids. CDR3 sequence (DNA): TGTGCCAGCAGTTACTTGTCAGGGGGCGGCGAGACCCAGTACTTC. It encodes CASSYLSGGGETQYF.

This rearrangement joins TRBV7-9 to TRBJ2-7; 7 nucleotides line up with TRBD2. Germline values: CDR1 SEHNR, CDR2 FQNEAQ (reference sequence). The CDR3 spans 14 residues. J lost 0 bases, V lost 6 bases, and 5 bases had no gene match. In DNA, the CDR3 is TGTGCCAGCAGGTCTAGCGGCAGCTCCTACGAGCAGTACTTC. Amino acid sequence: CASRSSGSSYEQYF.

The chain is built from TRBV28 and TRBJ2-4; 12 bases are a match to TRBD1. From germline, CDR1 is MDHEN and CDR2 SYDVKM. There are 17 residues in the CDR3. Losses at the gene ends were 5 bases for V and 2 bases for J; bases not matched to a gene: 7. The DNA for the CDR3 is TGTGCCAGCAGTAGAGCGGGACAGGGGGCGTCCAAAAACATTCAGTACTTC. Translating gives CASSRAGQGASKNIQYF.

This clone has just a few counts. The chain carries TRBV21-1 and TRBJ2-7; the table assigns TRBD1, which was not confirmed against the DNA. TRBV21-1 is marked as a pseudogene. CDR3 length: 15 amino acids. The CDR3 here is CASGRDRTLSYEQYF. CDR3 nucleotides: TGTGCCAGCGGGCGGGACAGGACCCTCTCCTACGAGCAGTACTTC.

The chain carries TRBV27 and TRBJ2-5; D might be TRBD1 (6 bases). The closer fit of TRBJ2-7 to the DNA end suggests the J call may be wrong. The CDR3 covers 14 residues. The germline CDR1 and CDR2 sequences are MNHEY and SMNVEV (reference sequence). The CDR3 is CASSPGTNSYEQYF. The CDR3 DNA is TGTGCCAGCAGTCCCGGGACAAACTCCTACGAGCAGTACTTC.

This chain joins TRBV7-8 and TRBJ2-3; 9 bases fit TRBD2. The germline V gene has CDR1 SGHVS and CDR2 FQNEAQ. The CDR3 extends over 15 amino acids. Trimming cost V 7 bases and J 7 bases; bases outside gene matches: 12. The CDR3 reads CASTTSGTSPHTQYF. DNA for the CDR3: TGTGCCAGCACCACTAGTGGGACTAGCCCCCATACGCAGTATTTT.

The V gene is TRBV11-2, the J gene TRBJ2-1; the D gene is possibly TRBD1 (6 bases). V gave up 1 base and J gave up 2 bases, with 9 bases separating them. Germline V gene lookup returns CDR1 SGHAT and CDR2 FQNNGV. This CDR3 is built from 15 residues. In nucleotides, the CDR3 is TGTGCCAGCAGCTTAGTAACAGGGCCCTACAATGAGCAGTTCTTC. Protein: CASSLVTGPYNEQFF.

The V call is TRBV7-8, the J call TRBJ2-1; tentative D call: TRBD2 (8 bases). From germline, CDR1 is SGHVS and CDR2 FQNEAQ. Trimming took off 4 bases at V and 4 bases at J, with 17 bases between the two ends. The CDR3 sequence is 16 residues long. The CDR3 sequence is CASSSQGTRRYNEQFF. As DNA, the CDR3 is TGTGCCAGCAGCTCACAGGGGACTAGAAGGTACAATGAGCAGTTCTTC.

This clone has only a few counts. This sequence joins TRBV27 and TRBJ2-3; 11 nucleotides agree with TRBD2. From germline, CDR1 is MNHEY and CDR2 SMNVEV (reference sequence). The CDR3 covers 15 residues. With 8 bases clipped from V and 2 bases from J, the junction kept 6 bases outside the gene matches. CDR3 DNA: TGTGCCAGCCCTAGACTAGCGGGGTCCACAGATACGCAGTATTTT. Amino acid sequence: CASPRLAGSTDTQYF.

This clone has only a few counts. This chain joins TRBV5-1 and TRBJ1-4, with D possibly matching TRBD1 (5 bases). The V end was cut by 4 bases, the J end by 9 bases, with 19 bases between. The CDR3 runs to 15 residues. Germline V gene lookup returns CDR1 SGHRS and CDR2 YFSETQ. The CDR3 is CASSQGLFRIKKLFF. The CDR3 bases are TGCGCCAGCAGCCAGGGCCTGTTTCGCATTAAAAAACTGTTTTTT.

CDR3 bases: TGTGCCAGCAGTTTTCGAGGGAGCCGAGTAGGGGAGCAGTTCTTC. This gives the protein CASSFRGSRVGEQFF. V gene TRBV28 combines with J gene TRBJ2-1, with D possibly being TRBD2 (5 bases). Trimming stripped 3 bases from V and 10 bases from J, with 19 bases between. Per germline, CDR1 MDHEN and CDR2 SYDVKM. This CDR3 has 15 amino acids. The whole variable domain, filled in from reference TRBV28 and TRBJ2-1, reads DVKVTQSSRYLVKRTGEKVFLECVQDMDHENMFWYRQDPGLGLRLIYFSYDVKMKEKGDIPEGYSVSREKKERFSLILESASTNQTSMYLCASSFRGSRVGEQFFGPGTRLTVL.

The chain uses TRBV5-5 and TRBJ2-7; tentatively, D is TRBD1 (7 bases). The CDR3 sequence is 14 residues long. V lost 0 bases and J 1 base, leaving 8 bases between the germline ends. Germline-derived CDR1 and CDR2 are SGHKS and YYEKEE (reference sequence). The CDR3, as DNA: TGTGCCAGCAGCTTGGCAGGGGGGTCCTACGAGCAGTACTTC. Its protein product is CASSLAGGSYEQYF.

This clone was counted once. This rearrangement joins TRBV28 to TRBJ2-5; 7 bases align to TRBD1. Germline loops: CDR1 MDHEN, CDR2 SYDVKM. Trimming at V came to 5 bases and at J to 6 bases, leaving 12 bases not matched to a gene. This CDR3 region has 15 residues. The CDR3 DNA sequence: TGTGCCAGCAGTCCGATACTAGGGGGCATGAAGACCCAGTACTTC. Protein: CASSPILGGMKTQYF.

This rearrangement joins TRBV7-2 to TRBJ1-2, with 7 nucleotides matching TRBD1. The V gene end was trimmed by 5 bases and the J gene end by 7 bases; junction bases not matched to a gene: 7. The CDR3 spans 13 residues. Looked up from germline, CDR1 is SGHTA and CDR2 is FQGNSA. The CDR3 protein is CASSPGTVLGYTF. In nucleotides, the CDR3 is TGTGCCAGCAGCCCCGGGACAGTACTTGGCTACACCTTC.

The rearrangement joins TRBV15 to TRBJ1-6, with a possible D match to TRBD1 (5 bases). This CDR3 comprises 17 residues. Germline CDR1 is LNHNV and CDR2 is YYDKDF (reference sequence). Trimming pared 6 bases from V and 6 bases from J, leaving 21 bases between. This CDR3 reads CATSTSPGPTTNSPLHF. CDR3 sequence (DNA): TGTGCCACCAGTACTAGCCCGGGACCGACTACTAATTCACCCCTCCACTTT. Supplemented by reference TRBV15 and TRBJ1-6, the full variable domain reads DAMVIQNPRYQVTQFGKPVTLSCSQTLNHNVMYWYQQKSSQAPKLLFHYYDKDFNNEADTPDNFQSRRPNTSFCFLDIRSPGLGDTAMYLCATSTSPGPTTNSPLHFGNGTRLTVT.

The chain couples TRBV27 to TRBJ1-5; D uncertain. This CDR3 has 14 residues. CDR1 is MNHEY, CDR2 SMNVEV, per germline (reference sequence). V lost 3 bases, J lost 6 bases, and 12 bases lay in between. The CDR3 region has the DNA TGTGCCAGCAGTTTGTCGGGGTTTGGTCAGCCCCAGCATTTT. Its protein is CASSLSGFGQPQHF.

This chain joins TRBV10-1 and TRBJ1-1; D is ambiguous. V dropped 0 bases and J dropped 1 base, with 6 bases sitting between them. This CDR3 has 14 amino acids. Per the germline V gene, CDR1 is WNHNN and CDR2 is SYGVQD (reference sequence). In nucleotides, the CDR3 is TGCGCCAGCAGTGAGTCCACCGGGAACACTGAAGCTTTCTTT. Encoded protein: CASSESTGNTEAFF.